The rows below give T cell receptor beta chains drawn from one sample of a study of radiation and T cells in renal cell carcinoma. The method was immunoSEQ multiplex PCR; TCRdb's version includes in-frame clones alone and lacks a portion of them. This table holds some 150,000 clones, less than 90% found once. The starting material was blood, obtained from a patient whose treatment included radiotherapy and nephrectomy. These receptors all stem from a woman aged 45-60 years with renal cell carcinoma. The CDR3 runs from the conserved cysteine through the conserved F or W. Each record gives: D gene, J gene, clone size, V gene, CDR3 DNA, CDR3 protein. The D gene is left open where the match is weak. Clone size is stated in some rows and not others, as once, few, many or a class when expanded.

NA | TRBJ1-5 | NA | TRBV10-3 | TGTGCCATCAGTGAGTCGCGAGCAGGGGCGGACCAGCCCCAGCATTTT | CAISESRAGADQPQHF
TRBD2 | TRBJ2-1 | NA | TRBV4-3 | TGCGCCAGCAGCCTGGATCGGCTCCTAGCGGGGGGTATGAATGAGCAGTTCTTC | CASSLDRLLAGGMNEQFF
NA | TRBJ2-3 | NA | TRBV6-1 | TGTGCCAGCAGTGAAGTTGGATCCACAGATACGCAGTATTTT | CASSEVGSTDTQYF
NA | TRBJ2-3 | NA | TRBV4-1 | TGCGCCACCGGGTCGTCGGGCGGGGGCACAGATACGCAGTATTTT | CATGSSGGGTDTQYF
NA | TRBJ1-5 | NA | TRBV19 | TGTGCCAGTAGTATAGACAGAAATAGCAATCAGCCCCAGCATTTT | CASSIDRNSNQPQHF
NA | TRBJ1-5 | NA | TRBV4-3 | TGCGCCAGCAGCCAAGTCAGGGGCCGTGGCCAGCCCCAGCATTTT | CASSQVRGRGQPQHF
NA | TRBJ1-3 | NA | TRBV6-5 | TGTGCCATCAGGGCCCACCATGGAAACACCATATATTTT | CAIRAHHGNTIYF
NA | TRBJ2-7 | once | TRBV6-1 | TGTGCCAGCAGTGATAAAGGACACCCCCCTGAGCAGTACTTC | CASSDKGHPPEQYF
NA | TRBJ1-5 | NA | TRBV15 | TGTGCCACCAGCACCCGTACTTCTCAGCCCCAGCATTTT | CATSTRTSQPQHF
NA | TRBJ2-3 | NA | TRBV15 | TGTGCCACCAGCAGACCGCGGGATACGCAGTATTTT | CATSRPRDTQYF
NA | TRBJ2-3 | NA | TRBV10-1 | TGCGCCAGCAGTGAGGGTGGCAGCCACACAGATACGCAGTATTTT | CASSEGGSHTDTQYF
NA | TRBJ1-3 | once | TRBV5-6 | TGTGCCAGCAGCGTGGACCGCTACTCTGGAAACACCATATATTTT | CASSVDRYSGNTIYF
NA | TRBJ2-2 | NA | TRBV7-2 | TGTGCCAGCAGCTTAGCGCTAAGGGGATCTCGTGGCACCGGGGAGCTGTTTTTT | CASSLALRGSRGTGELFF
NA | TRBJ2-7 | NA | TRBV7-2 | TGTGCCAGCAGCCAAAACTCCTACGAGCAGTACTTC | CASSQNSYEQYF
NA | TRBJ1-6 | NA | TRBV10-3 | TGTGCCATCAGTGAGTCGGGAGATTATAATTCACCCCTCCACTTT | CAISESGDYNSPLHF
NA | TRBJ1-5 | NA | TRBV5-1 | TGCGCCAGCAGCTTGGATGGCCCAGATCAGCCCCAGCATTTT | CASSLDGPDQPQHF
TRBD1 | TRBJ1-1 | NA | TRBV27 | TGTGCCAGCAGTCGGGACAGACCGAACACTGAAGCTTTCTTT | CASSRDRPNTEAFF
TRBD1 | TRBJ1-4 | NA | TRBV9 | TGTGCCAGCAGCGCGGGACAGGGAGAAAATGAAAAACTGTTTTTT | CASSAGQGENEKLFF
NA | TRBJ1-5 | NA | TRBV19 | TGTGCCAGTAGTTCAGGTGGCAATCAGCCCCAGCATTTT | CASSSGGNQPQHF
NA | TRBJ1-1 | NA | TRBV11-3 | TGTGCCAGCAGCTTAAACAGTCAAACTGAAGCTTTCTTT | CASSLNSQTEAFF
NA | TRBJ2-5 | NA | TRBV4-3 | TGCGCCAGCAGCCAAGAAGTCGCAGAGACCCAGTACTTC | CASSQEVAETQYF
TRBD2 | TRBJ2-1 | NA | TRBV4-2 | TGTGCCAGCAGCCAAGCGCTAGCGGGAGGTCTATATGAGCAGTTCTTC | CASSQALAGGLYEQFF
NA | TRBJ1-1 | NA | TRBV10-2 | TGCGCCAGTAGAGCCTGGGGCCGGGGGGACACTGAAGCTTTCTTT | CASRAWGRGDTEAFF
NA | TRBJ2-7 | NA | TRBV5-1 | TGCGCCAGCAGCTTGGCAGGACAGGAGGGCTACGAGCAGTACTTC | CASSLAGQEGYEQYF